The sample holds many counts of the clone carrying this T cell receptor (beta chain). Its antigen is not identified. This record comes from a study of T cells in Graves' hyperthyroidism and ophthalmopathy. Whole-study context: Sampling of peripheral blood happened at initial diagnosis, prior to any treatment.

Study-wide results and caveats: Blood samples included most of the expanded thyroid clonotypes exceeding 0.001.

Those patients with uncontrolled infection, other autoimmune disease, pregnancy or lactation were excluded. It was at first hyperthyroidism diagnosis, before any ophthalmopathy symptoms, that the blood sample was taken. V dropped 4 bases and J dropped 2 bases, with 12 bases sitting between them. The CDR3 is 14 residues long. Germline V lookup: CDR1 SNHLY, CDR2 FYNNEI. The CDR3 regions of TCR beta were amplified from RNA transcripts. The study used the HTBI primer set for a first-round RT-PCR of the TCR CDR3. Via MiXCR, TCRdb re-called the multiplex PCR reads, giving one row per CDR3 protein. Here the sample spans around 240,000 distinct CDR3 sequences, roughly 15% being singletons.

The sample taken for sequencing was blood. The receptor comes from a woman aged 40 to 50 with Graves' hyperthyroidism that later progressed to Graves' ophthalmopathy. This sequence joins TRBV2 and TRBJ2-7, with D possibly matching TRBD1 (6 bases). As DNA, the CDR3 is TGTGCCAGCAGTGTCGGCAGGGGCCCCTACGAGCAGTACTTC. Translating gives CASSVGRGPYEQYF.